The following is a T cell receptor beta chain sequence with its context. Its antigen is not known. The CDR3 has 13 residues. CDR1 SGHAT and CDR2 FQNNGV come from the germline V gene. This entry is derived from a study of T cells in Graves' hyperthyroidism and ophthalmopathy. Study background: Staff took peripheral blood when the initial diagnosis was made, before any treatment began. General study findings and limits: Among thyroid clonotypes expanded above 0.001, most also appeared in blood.

There were TCR beta CDR3 regions amplified from RNA transcripts. RT-PCR in the first round (using the HTBI primer set) targeted the TCR CDR3. TCRdb re-analysed the multiplex PCR reads in MiXCR, keeping a single row per CDR3 protein. Among about 640,000 distinct CDR3 sequences listed, about 20% were seen once. With duration under 3 months, ophthalmopathy was active: Clinical Activity Score at least 3, NOSPECS at least 4. PBMCs were collected from an approximately 9.3 ml volume of fresh peripheral blood. The chain employs TRBV11-2 and TRBJ2-7; TRBD2 might be the D (6 bases). Sequencing was carried out using blood. The TCR comes from a young man with Graves' ophthalmopathy. CDR3 protein: CVTSRVAAYEQYF. CDR3 nucleotides: TGTGTCACTTCGAGGGTAGCGGCCTACGAGCAGTACTTC.